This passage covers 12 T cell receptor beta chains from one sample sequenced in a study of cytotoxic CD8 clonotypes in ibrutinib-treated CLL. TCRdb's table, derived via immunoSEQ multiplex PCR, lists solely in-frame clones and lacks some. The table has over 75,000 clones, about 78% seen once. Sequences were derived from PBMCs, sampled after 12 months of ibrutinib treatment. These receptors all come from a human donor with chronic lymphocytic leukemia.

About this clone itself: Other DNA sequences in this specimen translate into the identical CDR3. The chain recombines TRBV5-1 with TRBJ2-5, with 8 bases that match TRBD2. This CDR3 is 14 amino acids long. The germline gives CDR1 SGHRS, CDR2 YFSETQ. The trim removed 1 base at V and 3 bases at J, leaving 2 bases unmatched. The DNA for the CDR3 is TGCGCCAGCAGCTTGAGCGGGGGCGAAGAGACCCAGTACTTC. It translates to CASSLSGGEETQYF.

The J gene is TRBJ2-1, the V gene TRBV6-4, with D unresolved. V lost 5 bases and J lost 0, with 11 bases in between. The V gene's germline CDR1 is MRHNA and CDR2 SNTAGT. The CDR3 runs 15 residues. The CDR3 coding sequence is TGTGCCAGCAGTTTGGATGAAAGCTCCTACAATGAGCAGTTCTTC. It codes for CASSLDESSYNEQFF.

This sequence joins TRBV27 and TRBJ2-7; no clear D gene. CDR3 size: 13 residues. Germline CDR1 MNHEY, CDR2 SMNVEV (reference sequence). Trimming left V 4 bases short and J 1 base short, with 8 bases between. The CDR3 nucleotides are TGTGCCAGCAGTTGGAAAGGGTCCTACGAGCAGTACTTC. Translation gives CASSWKGSYEQYF.

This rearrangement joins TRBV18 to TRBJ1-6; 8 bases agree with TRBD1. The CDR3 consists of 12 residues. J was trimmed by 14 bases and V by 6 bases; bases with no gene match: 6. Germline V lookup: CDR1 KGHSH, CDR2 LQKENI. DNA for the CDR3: TGTGCCAGCTCCCAGGACAGGGAGGCCCTCCACTTT. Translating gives CASSQDREALHF.

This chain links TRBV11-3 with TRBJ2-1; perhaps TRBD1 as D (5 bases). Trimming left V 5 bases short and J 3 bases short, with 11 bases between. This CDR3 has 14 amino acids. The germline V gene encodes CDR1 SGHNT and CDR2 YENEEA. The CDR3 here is CASSQTAIYNEQFF. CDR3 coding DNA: TGTGCCAGCAGCCAGACAGCGATCTACAATGAGCAGTTCTTC.

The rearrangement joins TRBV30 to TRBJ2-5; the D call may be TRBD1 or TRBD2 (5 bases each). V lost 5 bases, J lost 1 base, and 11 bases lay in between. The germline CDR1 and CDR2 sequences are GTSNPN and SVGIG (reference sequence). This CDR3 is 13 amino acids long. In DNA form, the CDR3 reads TGTGCCTGGGGGGGTACTATCCAAGAGACCCAGTACTTC. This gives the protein CAWGGTIQETQYF.

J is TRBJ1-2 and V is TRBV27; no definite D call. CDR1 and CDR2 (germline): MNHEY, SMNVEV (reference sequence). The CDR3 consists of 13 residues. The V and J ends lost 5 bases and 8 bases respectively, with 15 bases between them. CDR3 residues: CASSAQMPGGYTF. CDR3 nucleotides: TGTGCCAGCAGTGCCCAAATGCCCGGGGGCTACACCTTC.

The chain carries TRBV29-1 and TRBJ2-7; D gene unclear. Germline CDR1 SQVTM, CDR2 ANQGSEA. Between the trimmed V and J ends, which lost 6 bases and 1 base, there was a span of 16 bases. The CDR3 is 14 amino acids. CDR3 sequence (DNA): TGCAGCGTCCCACGGTTGGGGTCGTCCTACGAGCAGTACTTC. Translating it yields CSVPRLGSSYEQYF.

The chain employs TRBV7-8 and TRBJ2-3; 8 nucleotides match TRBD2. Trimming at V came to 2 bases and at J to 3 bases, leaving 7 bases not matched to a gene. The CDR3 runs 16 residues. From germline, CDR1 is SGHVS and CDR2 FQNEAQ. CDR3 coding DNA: TGTGCCAGCAGCTTAATCGGAGGCGGGGGGACAGATACGCAGTATTTT. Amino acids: CASSLIGGGGTDTQYF.

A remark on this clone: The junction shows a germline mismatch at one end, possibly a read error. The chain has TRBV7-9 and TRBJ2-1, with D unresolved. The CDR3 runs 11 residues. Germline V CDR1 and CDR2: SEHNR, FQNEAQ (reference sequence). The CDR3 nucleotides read TGTGCCAGCATCTTAGGGCCCAAAAAGTTCTTC. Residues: CASILGPKKFF.

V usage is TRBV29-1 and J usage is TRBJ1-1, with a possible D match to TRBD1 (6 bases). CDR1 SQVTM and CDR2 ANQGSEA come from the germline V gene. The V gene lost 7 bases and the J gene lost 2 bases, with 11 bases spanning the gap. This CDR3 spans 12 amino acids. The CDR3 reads CSAKDSNTEAFF. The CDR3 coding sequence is TGCAGCGCAAAGGACAGCAACACTGAAGCTTTCTTT. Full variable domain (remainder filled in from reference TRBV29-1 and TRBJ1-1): SAVISQKPSRDICQRGTSLTIQCQVDSQVTMMFWYRQQPGQSLTLIATANQGSEATYESGFVIDKFPISRPNLTFSTLTVSNMSPEDSSIYLCSAKDSNTEAFFGQGTRLTVV.

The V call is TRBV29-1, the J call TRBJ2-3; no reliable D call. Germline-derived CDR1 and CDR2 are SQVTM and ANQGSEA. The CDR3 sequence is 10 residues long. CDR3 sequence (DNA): TGCACCATTAACACAGATACGCAGTATTTT. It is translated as CTINTDTQYF.